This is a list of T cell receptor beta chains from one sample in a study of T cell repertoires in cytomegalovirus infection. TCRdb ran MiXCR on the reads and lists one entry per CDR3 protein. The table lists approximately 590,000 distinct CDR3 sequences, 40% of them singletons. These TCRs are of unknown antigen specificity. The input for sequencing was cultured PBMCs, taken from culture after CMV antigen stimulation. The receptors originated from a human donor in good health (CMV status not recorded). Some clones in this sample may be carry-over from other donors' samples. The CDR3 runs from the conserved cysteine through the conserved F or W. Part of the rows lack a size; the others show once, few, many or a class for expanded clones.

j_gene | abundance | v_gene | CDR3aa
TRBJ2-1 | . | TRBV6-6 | CASSAGEKIHEQFF
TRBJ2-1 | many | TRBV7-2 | CASSPATSGVSSYNEQFF
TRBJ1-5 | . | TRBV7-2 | CASGLYTGAGQPQHF
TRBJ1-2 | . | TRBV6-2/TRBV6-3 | CASSQPSGASVGYTF
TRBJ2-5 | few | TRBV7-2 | CASSLARQAQYF
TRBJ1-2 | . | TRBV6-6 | CASSSSGDANYGYTF
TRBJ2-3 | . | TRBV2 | CASSEIRGTSTDTQYF
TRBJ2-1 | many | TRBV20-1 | CSARDWGRQSNEQFF
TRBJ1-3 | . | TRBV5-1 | CASSWTGDYGNTIYF
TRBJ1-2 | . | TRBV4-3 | CASSQGRGGVDGYTF
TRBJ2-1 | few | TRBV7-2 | CASSYRDLNYNEQFF
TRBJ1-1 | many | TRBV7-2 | CASSLGRNTEAFF
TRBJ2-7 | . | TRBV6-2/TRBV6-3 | CASRRLAGSYEQYF
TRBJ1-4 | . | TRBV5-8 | CASERANEKLFF
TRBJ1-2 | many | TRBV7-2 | CASSLDLTGSRAGGYTF
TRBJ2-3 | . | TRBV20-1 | CSASGGGAVDTQYF
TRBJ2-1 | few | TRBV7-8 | CASSSTTFPSGGAFSYNEQFF
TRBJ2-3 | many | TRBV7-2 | CASSFGVTDTQYF
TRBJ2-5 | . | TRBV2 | CASNLQVEETQYF
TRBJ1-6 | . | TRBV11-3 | CASSFPRTGWNSPLHF
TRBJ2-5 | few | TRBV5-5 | CASSSPGRKTQYF
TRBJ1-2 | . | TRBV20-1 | CSAPGGARPGYTF
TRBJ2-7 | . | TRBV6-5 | CASSYSRGAGEQYF
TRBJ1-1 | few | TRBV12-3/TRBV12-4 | CASSLSRPTEGAFF
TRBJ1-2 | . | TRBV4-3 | CASSQEGAGRIYGYTF
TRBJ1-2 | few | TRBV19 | CASSLIRDSGYTF
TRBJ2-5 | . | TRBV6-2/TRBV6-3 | CASSPGQGTIETQYF
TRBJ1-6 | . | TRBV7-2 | CASSLERINSPLHF
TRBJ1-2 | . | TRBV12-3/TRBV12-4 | CASSLDPGGGNGYTF
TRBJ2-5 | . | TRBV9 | CASSVDQGTSGRVGTQETQYF
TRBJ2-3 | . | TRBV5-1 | CASKPETNTDTQYF
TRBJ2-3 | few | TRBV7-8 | CASSGRGPPDTQYF
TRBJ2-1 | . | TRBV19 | CASSIDVSGGANEQFF
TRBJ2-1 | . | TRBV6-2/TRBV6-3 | CASSLAGVDYNEQFF
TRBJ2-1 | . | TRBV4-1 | CASSYRVTPGYNEQFF
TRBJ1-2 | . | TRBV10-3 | CAIWTESSYGYTF
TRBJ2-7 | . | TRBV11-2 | CASSRTTIYEQYF
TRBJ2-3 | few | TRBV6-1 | CASRKTGGVDTQYF
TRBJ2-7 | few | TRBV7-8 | CASSLDGFPSYYEQYF
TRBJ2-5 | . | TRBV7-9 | CASSSTGGLSQETQYF
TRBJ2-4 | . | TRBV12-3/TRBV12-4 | CASSHRGLAKNIQYF
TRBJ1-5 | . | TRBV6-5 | CASSYSNGGQPQHF
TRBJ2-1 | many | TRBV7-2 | CASSSPGLALNEQFF
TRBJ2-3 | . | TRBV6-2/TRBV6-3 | CASSYMSSASTDTQYF
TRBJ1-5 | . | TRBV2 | CASSEAGAVGQPQHF
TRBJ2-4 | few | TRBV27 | CASSLRQGSDIQYF
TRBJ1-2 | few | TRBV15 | CATSKGQGTGYTF
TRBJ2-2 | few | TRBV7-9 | CASSQVPERTGELFF
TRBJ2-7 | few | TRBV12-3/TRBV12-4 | CASSFQAGGFYEQYF
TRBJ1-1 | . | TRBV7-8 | CASSLVATGAKPPEAFF
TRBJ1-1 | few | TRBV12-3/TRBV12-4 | CASSPGTRRMNTEAFF